The rows below give T cell receptor beta chains drawn from one sample of a study of shared clonotypes between healthy human individuals. The data were produced by immunoSEQ multiplex PCR, yet TCRdb's version contains in-frame clones alone and is incomplete. The sample records millions of clones, roughly 93% being singletons. Sequencing used naive CD4+ T cells from PBMCs. All receptors derive from a man between 18 and 35 years old in good health. Some clones in this sample may be carry-over from other donors' samples. Each CDR3 is given with its conserved first and last residue. D genes are given only for firm matches. Size is stated for part of the rows, as once, few or many counts, or as a class when the clone is expanded.

V gene,D gene,clone size,J gene,CDR3 DNA,CDR3 protein
TRBV28,.,.,TRBJ1-2,TGTGCCAGCAGAACCACAGGGAGTACTAACTATGGCTACACCTTC,CASRTTGSTNYGYTF
TRBV28,TRBD2,.,TRBJ2-7,TGTGCCAGCAGTCCCGGGACTAGCATCGTCTACGAGCAGTACTTC,CASSPGTSIVYEQYF
TRBV2,.,.,TRBJ1-5,TGTGCCAGCAGAGGGGACGGGGTGGATCAGCCCCAGCATTTT,CASRGDGVDQPQHF
TRBV5-1,.,.,TRBJ2-3,TGCGCCAGCAGCTTTATGAGGTTGACCTCAGATACGCAGTATTTT,CASSFMRLTSDTQYF
TRBV15,.,once,TRBJ2-2,TGTGCCACCAGCAGAGGGGTTCGAGGAACCGGGGAGCTGTTTTTT,CATSRGVRGTGELFF
TRBV19,.,.,TRBJ1-1,TGTGCCAGTAGTATAGACCCACGTAACACTGAAGCTTTCTTT,CASSIDPRNTEAFF
TRBV29-1,TRBD1,.,TRBJ1-1,TGCAGCGTCTTCGACAGGGGGCTTGAAGCTTTCTTT,CSVFDRGLEAFF
TRBV5-1,TRBD2,.,TRBJ2-3,TGCGCCAGCGGAAGCGGGGGGACAGATACGCAGTATTTT,CASGSGGTDTQYF
TRBV5-1,TRBD2,.,TRBJ2-3,TGCGCCAGCAGCTCCATAGCGGGAGTCGCAGATACGCAGTATTTT,CASSSIAGVADTQYF
TRBV5-1,.,.,TRBJ2-3,TGCGCCAGCAGCTTGGCCGAAGATACGCAGTATTTT,CASSLAEDTQYF
TRBV18,TRBD2,once,TRBJ2-7,TGTGCCAGCTCACCGCCGGGGGGGGCGCGAGAGCAGTACTTC,CASSPPGGAREQYF
TRBV7-2,.,once,TRBJ2-3,TGTGCCAGCAGCTTAGCCAACTCAAATACGCAGTATTTT,CASSLANSNTQYF
TRBV7-2,.,.,TRBJ1-1,TGTGCCAGCAGCGCGCAGGGCGGGAGCACTGAAGCTTTCTTT,CASSAQGGSTEAFF
TRBV5-1,.,.,TRBJ2-2,TGCGCCAGCAGCCTACAGGGTGGGTACACCGGGGAGCTGTTTTTT,CASSLQGGYTGELFF
TRBV5-1,TRBD1,.,TRBJ2-3,TGCGCCAGCAGCCTCGGACAGGGCTCCACAGATACGCAGTATTTT,CASSLGQGSTDTQYF
TRBV7-9,.,.,TRBJ2-5,TGTGCCAGCAGCTTAGCGGAGGGGGGGACCCAGTACTTC,CASSLAEGGTQYF
TRBV14,.,.,TRBJ2-7,TGTGCCAGCAGTACTCAGGGGTACGAGCAGTACTTC,CASSTQGYEQYF
TRBV18,.,.,TRBJ2-5,TGTGCCAGCTCCAGAGGCGGCCAAATCCAAGAGACCCAGTACTTC,CASSRGGQIQETQYF
TRBV5-1,.,.,TRBJ2-6,TGCGCCAGCAGCTCTATTAGTGGGGCCAACGTCCTGACTTTC,CASSSISGANVLTF
TRBV28,TRBD2,.,TRBJ2-5,TGTGCCAGCAGGGCCAGGCCTAGCGGGCAAGAGACCCAGTACTTC,CASRARPSGQETQYF
TRBV27,.,.,TRBJ2-1,TGTGCCAGCAGTTTATTCCCACATGAGCAGTTCTTC,CASSLFPHEQFF